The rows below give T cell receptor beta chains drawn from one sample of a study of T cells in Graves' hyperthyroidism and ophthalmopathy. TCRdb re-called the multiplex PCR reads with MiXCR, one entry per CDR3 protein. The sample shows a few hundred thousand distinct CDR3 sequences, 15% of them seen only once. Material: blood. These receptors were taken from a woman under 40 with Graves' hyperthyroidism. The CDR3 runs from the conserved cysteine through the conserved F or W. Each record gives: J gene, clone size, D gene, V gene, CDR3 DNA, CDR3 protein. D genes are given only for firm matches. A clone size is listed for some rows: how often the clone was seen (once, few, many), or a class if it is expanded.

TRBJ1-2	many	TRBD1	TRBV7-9	TGTGCCAGCAGCAACCGGGACAGGGAGGACTATGGCTACACCTTC	CASSNRDREDYGYTF
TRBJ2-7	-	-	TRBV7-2	TGTGCCAGCAGCGGACGGTACAGCTCCTACGAGCAGTACTTC	CASSGRYSSYEQYF
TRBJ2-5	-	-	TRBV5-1	TGCGCCAGCAGCTTGGAAGGGACAGAGACCCAGTACTTC	CASSLEGTETQYF
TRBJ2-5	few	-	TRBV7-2	TGTGCCAGCAGCTTAGGCGTTATCGAGACCCAGTACTTC	CASSLGVIETQYF
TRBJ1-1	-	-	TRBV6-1	TGTGCCAGCAGTCAATCCAGGAGATCCAACACTGAAGCTTTCTTT	CASSQSRRSNTEAFF
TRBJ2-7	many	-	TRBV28	TGTGCCAGCACGGCAGGGACCTACGAGCAGTACTTC	CASTAGTYEQYF
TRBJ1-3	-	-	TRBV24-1	TGTGCCACCAGTTTTCGATGGGACGGAGTCTCTGGAAACACCATATATTTT	CATSFRWDGVSGNTIYF
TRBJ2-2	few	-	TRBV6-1	TGTGCCAGCAAGCGGGCAGCCTCGAACACCGGGGAGCTGTTTTTT	CASKRAASNTGELFF
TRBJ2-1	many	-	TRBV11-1	TGTGCCAGCAGCTGGCTAGGGGGTGAGCAGTTCTTC	CASSWLGGEQFF
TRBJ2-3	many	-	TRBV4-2	TGTGCCAGCAGCCAAGAATACACTAGCACCGCAGATACGCAGTATTTT	CASSQEYTSTADTQYF
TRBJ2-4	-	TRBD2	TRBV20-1	TGCAGTGCTAGATATCCCCTAGCGGGAGTACACAAAAACATTCAGTACTTC	CSARYPLAGVHKNIQYF
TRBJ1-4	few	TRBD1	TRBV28	TGTGCCAGCAGTATAACCGGGACAGGGCGAGAAAAACTGTTTTTT	CASSITGTGREKLFF
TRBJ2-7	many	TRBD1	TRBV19	TGTGCCAGTAGTTGGACAGGGGAGGCGCTCTACGAGCAGTACTTC	CASSWTGEALYEQYF
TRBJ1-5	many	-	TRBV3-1	TGTGCCAGCAGCCAAGCCCAGGGCCAGCCCCAGCATTTT	CASSQAQGQPQHF
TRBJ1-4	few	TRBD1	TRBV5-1	TGCGCCAGCAGCTCCTCCGGGACAGGGAGTGAAAAACTGTTTTTT	CASSSSGTGSEKLFF
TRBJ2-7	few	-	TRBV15	TGTGCCACCAGCACCTACGCCCATCGGGGTGAGCAGTACTTC	CATSTYAHRGEQYF
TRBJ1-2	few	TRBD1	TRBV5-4	TGTGCCAGCAGATGGGACAGGGGGAGCTATGGCTACACCTTC	CASRWDRGSYGYTF
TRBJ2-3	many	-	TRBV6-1	TGTGCCAGCACTCGGGGGGCGTCAGATACGCAGTATTTT	CASTRGASDTQYF
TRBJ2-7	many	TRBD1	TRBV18	TGTGCCAGCTCGATTGAAGGACAGGGGGTCTACGAGCAGTACTTC	CASSIEGQGVYEQYF
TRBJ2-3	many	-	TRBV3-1	TGTGCCAGCAGCCGGATGTTGAGGGATACGCAGTATTTT	CASSRMLRDTQYF
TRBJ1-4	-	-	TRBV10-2	TGCGCCAGCAGCAACAGGGAACGTTGGGAAAAACTGTTTTTT	CASSNRERWEKLFF
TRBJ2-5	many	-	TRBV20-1	TGCAGTGCCTCCTCGCTCCAGTCAGGGCGGGAGACCCAGTACTTC	CSASSLQSGRETQYF
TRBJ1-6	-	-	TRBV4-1	TGCGCCAGCAGTACGGCGGGTAATTCACCCCTCCACTTT	CASSTAGNSPLHF
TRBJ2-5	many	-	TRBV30	TGTGCCTGGAGTGTAAATGGCCCTGATGTTGAGACCCAGTACTTC	CAWSVNGPDVETQYF
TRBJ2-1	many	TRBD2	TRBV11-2	TGTGCCAGCAGCGGACCGGGACTAGCGGGCCCCTCTGCCCAGTTCTTC	CASSGPGLAGPSAQFF
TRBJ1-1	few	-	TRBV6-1	TGTGCCAGCATCATCAAGGTCACTGAAGCTTTCTTT	CASIIKVTEAFF
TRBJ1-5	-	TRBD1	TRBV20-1	TGCAGTGCGAGCACACAGGGGATCGGTCAGCCCCAGCATTTT	CSASTQGIGQPQHF
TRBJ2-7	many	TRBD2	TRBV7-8	TGTGCCAGCAGCCCCTTTCCGACTAGCGGCTCCTACGAGCAGTACTTC	CASSPFPTSGSYEQYF
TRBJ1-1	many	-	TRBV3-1	TGTGCCAGCAGCCCGGGCGACACTGAAGCTTTCTTT	CASSPGDTEAFF
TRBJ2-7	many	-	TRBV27	TGTGCCAGCAGTTTAACCCCTGGGGGAACCTACGAGCAGTACTTC	CASSLTPGGTYEQYF
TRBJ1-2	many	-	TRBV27	TGTGCCAGCAGTACTCACGGAACAGGCTATGGCTACACCTTC	CASSTHGTGYGYTF
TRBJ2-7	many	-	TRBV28	TGTGCCAGCAGTTTAAACTGGGACGGCGAGCAGTACTTC	CASSLNWDGEQYF
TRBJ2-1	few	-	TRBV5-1	TGCGCCAGCAGCTTGAGGGCGCCAGCTGAATTCTCCTACAATGAGCAGTTCTTC	CASSLRAPAEFSYNEQFF
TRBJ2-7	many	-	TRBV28	TGTGCCAGCAGTTATTACGAGCAGTACTTC	CASSYYEQYF
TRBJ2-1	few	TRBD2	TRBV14	TGTGCCAGCAGCCAAGGGGTAGTTCGCGGGACTAGTGATATTGAGCAGTTCTTC	CASSQGVVRGTSDIEQFF
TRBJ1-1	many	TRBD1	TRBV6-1	TGTGCCAGCAGACAGGACAGGCTAATGAACACTGAAGCTTTCTTT	CASRQDRLMNTEAFF